These 2 T cell receptor beta chains share one sample of origin, sequenced in a study of shared clonotypes between healthy human individuals (dated by TCRdb to 2018 to 2020). The library came from the immunoSEQ multiplex PCR assay. TCRdb's version of the immuneACCESS table is confined to in-frame rearrangements and falls short of the full clone set. An unresolved V gene accounts for under half of the shortfall where checked; the remainder is of unknown origin. Across this sample there are some 1.4 million clones, with around 95% seen only once. The biggest ten clones account for roughly 1.2% of the sample. The sample comprised naive CD4+ T cells sorted from blood. The cell subset or site label here, explained by the study, means: CD45RA+ positively selected. Receptors originate from a man aged 30 to 45 in good health.

The chain recombines TRBV7-9 with TRBJ2-7; perhaps TRBD1 as D (5 bases). Germline V gene lookup returns CDR1 SEHNR and CDR2 FQNEAQ (reference sequence). The CDR3 is made up of 14 amino acids. The V gene lost 1 base and the J gene lost 2 bases, with 9 bases spanning the gap. Here the CDR3 DNA reads TGTGCCAGCAGCTTAGGCAGGGTGGCCTACGAGCAGTACTTC. It specifies CASSLGRVAYEQYF. Using reference TRBV7-9 and TRBJ2-7 for the parts outside the CDR3, the full variable domain is DTGVSQNPRHKITKRGQNVTFRCDPISEHNRLYWYRQTLGQGPEFLTYFQNEAQLEKSRLLSDRFSAERPKGSFSTLEIQRTEQGDSAMYLCASSLGRVAYEQYFGPGTRLTVT.

J is TRBJ2-3 and V is TRBV6-4; D remains unclear. With 6 bases removed from V and 2 bases from J, the gap between germline ends came to 12 bases. Looked up from germline, CDR1 is MRHNA and CDR2 is SNTAGT. The CDR3 covers 14 residues. The CDR3 sequence: CASSRQVFTDTQYF. The CDR3 nucleotides are TGTGCCAGCAGCCGTCAGGTTTTCACAGATACGCAGTATTTT.